The next 12 T cell receptor beta chains were all read from a single sample in a study of cytomegalovirus exposure and HLA in healthy donors. In the PCR, 60 Vbeta and 13 Jbeta primers were used. The table came from immunoSEQ multiplex PCR; TCRdb's copy has only in-frame clones and leaves some out. The table has around 190,000 clones, approximately 79% seen once. The specimen was PBMCs. The receptors here all came from a woman in her forties in good health and CMV-seronegative.

V gene TRBV6-5 combines with J gene TRBJ2-5; no clear D. The J call is uncertain, as TRBJ2-7 better fits the DNA end. The V gene's germline CDR1 is MNHEY and CDR2 SVGAGI. The CDR3 covers 13 residues. The CDR3 is CASSYSISAEQYF. Written as DNA, the CDR3 is TGTGCCAGCAGTTACTCGATATCTGCCGAGCAGTACTTC.

The chain employs TRBV30 and TRBJ2-7, with 10 bases that match TRBD2. With 7 bases clipped from V and 5 bases from J, the junction kept 14 bases outside the gene matches. Germline lookup yields CDR1 GTSNPN and CDR2 SVGIG (reference sequence). The CDR3 covers 15 residues. DNA of the CDR3: TGTGCCTCCACTTGGAGCGGGGGGGCCTATAACGAGCAGTACTTC. Translated, it gives CASTWSGGAYNEQYF.

Only a few counts were recorded for this clone. The chain couples TRBV5-1 to TRBJ2-1; maybe TRBD1 (6 bases). The CDR3 runs to 13 residues. CDR1 and CDR2 from the germline V gene are SGHRS and YFSETQ. Trimming pared 6 bases from V and 4 bases from J, leaving 11 bases between. The chain's CDR3 is CASTRGIYNEQFF. The DNA for the CDR3 is TGCGCCAGCACAAGGGGGATTTACAATGAGCAGTTCTTC.

This clone was counted only a few times. The rearrangement uses TRBV7-2 and TRBJ1-4; D not resolved. Trimming stripped 5 bases from V and 4 bases from J, with 11 bases between. The V gene's germline CDR1 is SGHTA and CDR2 FQGNSA. The CDR3 extends over 14 amino acids. CDR3 nucleotides: TGTGCCAGCAGCCCCACGCCGCGTAATGAAAAACTGTTTTTT. As protein: CASSPTPRNEKLFF.

The V call is TRBV7-2, the J call TRBJ2-4; 12 bases fit TRBD2. Germline CDR1 and CDR2: SGHTA and FQGNSA. The CDR3 consists of 16 residues. J gave up 10 bases and V 2 bases, and 9 bases lay outside the gene matches. CDR3 in amino acids: CASSLYLAGGPVIQYF. The CDR3 bases are TGTGCCAGCAGCTTATACCTAGCGGGAGGGCCCGTTATTCAGTACTTC.

This sequence joins TRBV7-9 and TRBJ2-7; 9 nucleotides match TRBD1. CDR1 SEHNR and CDR2 FQNEAQ come from the germline V gene (reference sequence). The trim removed 6 bases at V and 8 bases at J, leaving 8 bases unmatched. The CDR3 consists of 13 residues. This CDR3 is CASSLGTGRQQYF. The CDR3 coding sequence is TGTGCCAGCAGTCTAGGGACAGGGAGACAGCAGTACTTC.

The chain recombines TRBV19 with TRBJ2-1, with TRBD2 matching over 10 bases. This CDR3 has 17 amino acids. Trimming at V came to 0 bases and at J to 8 bases, leaving 10 bases not matched to a gene. Germline V gene lookup returns CDR1 LNHDA and CDR2 SQIVND (reference sequence). This chain's CDR3 is CASSIEGGSGGVYEQFF. In nucleotides, the CDR3 is TGTGCCAGTAGTATAGAGGGCGGCAGCGGGGGGGTATATGAGCAGTTCTTC.

This clone has more than one count but fewer than ten. The rearrangement links TRBV5-1 to TRBJ1-4; D is perhaps TRBD1 (5 bases). The CDR3 runs 15 residues. Germline lookup yields CDR1 SGHRS and CDR2 YFSETQ. Deletions cut 4 bases from V and 0 bases from J, with 10 bases between. CDR3 nucleotides: TGCGCCAGCAGCCCCGACAGCTCAACTAATGAAAAACTGTTTTTT. Its protein product is CASSPDSSTNEKLFF.

The rearrangement joins TRBV27 to TRBJ2-5; D gene ambiguous. The DNA end is more similar to TRBJ2-7, so the J call may be wrong. Germline loops: CDR1 MNHEY, CDR2 SMNVEV (reference sequence). The length of the CDR3 is 13 residues. The CDR3 sequence is CASSLSINYEQYF. DNA of the CDR3: TGTGCCAGCAGTTTATCGATAAACTACGAGCAGTACTTC.

In the case of this clone: At one boundary the junction diverges from the germline segment, which might be a read error. The chain links TRBV7-8 to TRBJ2-1, with 8 bases aligning to TRBD2. Germline V lookup: CDR1 SGHVS, CDR2 FQNEAQ. This CDR3 has 16 amino acids. In DNA, the CDR3 is TGTGCCAGCAGTTTAGTAACTAGCGGCACCTACAATGAGCAGTTCTTC. This codes for CASSLVTSGTYNEQFF. The complete variable domain, with remaining parts taken from reference TRBV7-8 and TRBJ2-1, reads GAGVSQSPRYKVAKRGQDVALRCDPISGHVSLFWYQQALGQGPEFLTYFQNEAQLDKSGLPSDRFFAERPEGSVSTLKIQRTQQEDSAVYLCASSLVTSGTYNEQFFGPGTRLTVL.

The chain recombines TRBV29-1 with TRBJ2-7; 7 nucleotides match TRBD1. Germline lookup yields CDR1 SQVTM and CDR2 ANQGSEA. The V segment lost 3 bases and the J segment 3 bases; nucleotides outside the gene matches: 2. The CDR3 is 12 amino acids. For the CDR3, the DNA is TGCAGCGTTGAGGGACAGAGCTACGAGCAGTACTTC. Protein sequence: CSVEGQSYEQYF.

This clone was seen just once. This chain joins TRBV9 and TRBJ2-1, with TRBD1 as a possible D gene (5 bases). V was cut by 0 bases and J by 5 bases, with 9 bases left in between. The CDR3 is made up of 14 amino acids. In germline, CDR1 is SGDLS, CDR2 YYNGEE. Here the CDR3 reads CASSVGGGHNEQFF. The CDR3 DNA is TGTGCCAGCAGCGTAGGGGGCGGACACAATGAGCAGTTCTTC.